The 29 T cell receptor beta chains below all came from one sample that was sequenced in a study of siplizumab effects on memory and regulatory T cells. Produced via immunoSEQ multiplex PCR; TCRdb's table is partial and in-frame only. The table has about 26,000 clones, about 79% seen once. The sample taken for sequencing was memory CD4+ T cells sorted from blood. The receptors here all came from a human donor in good health.

The genes are TRBV18 and TRBJ1-2; a weak D match, TRBD1 (5 bases). The CDR3 runs to 16 residues. Germline V lookup: CDR1 KGHSH, CDR2 LQKENI. The V gene lost 3 bases and the J gene lost 0 bases, with 14 bases spanning the gap. DNA for the CDR3: TGTGCCAGCTCACCCCCACCGGGGGTAGCTAACTATGGCTACACCTTC. Encoded protein: CASSPPPGVANYGYTF.

This clone was counted once. V gene TRBV7-9 combines with J gene TRBJ1-1, with no clear D. Per the germline V gene, CDR1 is SEHNR and CDR2 is FQNEAQ (reference sequence). V shed 5 bases and J shed 1 base, with 8 bases lying between them. The CDR3 is 13 residues long. The CDR3 coding sequence is TGTGCCAGCAGCCGGACGGAGAACACTGAAGCTTTCTTT. Encoded protein: CASSRTENTEAFF.

V gene TRBV5-1 combines with J gene TRBJ1-3, with D perhaps matching TRBD1 (5 bases). The CDR3 is 16 residues long. Germline V lookup: CDR1 SGHRS, CDR2 YFSETQ. The germline V and J ends were trimmed by 5 bases and 0 bases, with 15 bases remaining between them. CDR3 in amino acids: CASSLPTASSGNTIYF. CDR3 in DNA: TGCGCCAGCAGTCTTCCGACAGCGAGCTCTGGAAACACCATATATTTT.

The rearrangement links TRBV9 to TRBJ1-1; perhaps TRBD1 as D (6 bases). This CDR3 contains 14 residues. CDR1 SGDLS and CDR2 YYNGEE come from the germline V gene. With 3 bases removed from V and 2 bases from J, the gap between germline ends came to 11 bases. The CDR3 nucleotides are TGTGCCAGCAGCGCAGACAGGTTTAACACTGAAGCTTTCTTT. It codes for CASSADRFNTEAFF.

This chain joins TRBV5-1 and TRBJ1-1; 7 bases are shared with TRBD1. V was clipped by 3 bases and J by 3 bases; unmatched bases: 5. Per germline, CDR1 SGHRS and CDR2 YFSETQ. The CDR3 has 14 residues. CDR3 in DNA: TGCGCCAGCAGCTCCAAGGGGGCTGACACTGAAGCTTTCTTT. It specifies CASSSKGADTEAFF.

This chain's CDR3 is CASSPRNSGANVLTF. The DNA for the CDR3 is TGCGCCAGCAGTCCCAGGAACTCTGGGGCCAACGTCCTGACTTTC. The J gene is TRBJ2-6, the V gene TRBV5-1; no definite D call. V lost 5 bases and J 0 bases, leaving 9 bases between the germline ends. Looked up from germline, CDR1 is SGHRS and CDR2 is YFSETQ. The CDR3 sequence is 15 residues long.

The chain recombines TRBV27 with TRBJ2-3; TRBD2 matches at 14 bases. The V gene's germline CDR1 is MNHEY and CDR2 SMNVEV (reference sequence). The ends lost 5 bases at V and 5 bases at J; junction bases unmatched: 3. The CDR3 has 15 residues. CDR3 in amino acids: CASSRLAGGQDTQYF. The CDR3 bases are TGTGCCAGCAGTAGACTAGCGGGGGGGCAAGATACGCAGTATTTT.

As to this clone: Distinct nucleotide sequences in the sample also encode this CDR3. The rearrangement uses TRBV2 and TRBJ2-1; TRBD2 agrees at 8 bases. J was trimmed by 2 bases and V by 2 bases; bases with no gene match: 2. This CDR3 is 15 amino acids long. Germline values: CDR1 SNHLY, CDR2 FYNNEI. CDR3 protein: CASSELAGPYNEQFF. CDR3 coding DNA: TGTGCCAGCAGTGAATTAGCGGGACCCTACAATGAGCAGTTCTTC.

This clone has more than one count but fewer than ten. CDR3 bases: TGCAGCGTTGAATCCGGGGGAGACTATGGCTACACCTTC. This sequence encodes CSVESGGDYGYTF. The chain employs TRBV29-1 and TRBJ1-2; maybe TRBD1 (5 bases). CDR1 and CDR2 from the germline V gene are SQVTM and ANQGSEA. Trimming stripped 2 bases from V and 3 bases from J, with 10 bases between. CDR3 length: 13 amino acids.

The chain links TRBV27 to TRBJ2-7; TRBD1 matches at 7 bases. The J segment lost 4 bases and the V segment lost 2 bases, leaving 11 bases of the junction unmatched. The length of the CDR3 is 16 residues. Per the germline V gene, CDR1 is MNHEY and CDR2 is SMNVEV (reference sequence). The CDR3 protein is CASSLKVRAGGYEQYF. The DNA for the CDR3 is TGTGCCAGCAGTTTAAAGGTTAGGGCAGGGGGATACGAGCAGTACTTC.

The V gene is TRBV19, the J gene TRBJ2-7; 7 bases align to TRBD1. The CDR3 has 13 amino acids. Germline V gene lookup returns CDR1 LNHDA and CDR2 SQIVND (reference sequence). In DNA, the CDR3 is TGTGCGACAGCGCCCAGGGGGAAGAACGAGCAGTACTTC. Its protein is CATAPRGKNEQYF.

V gene TRBV6-5 combines with J gene TRBJ1-1, with a weak D call TRBD1 (6 bases). Trimming stripped 0 bases from V and 4 bases from J, with 12 bases between. Germline assignment: CDR1 MNHEY and CDR2 SVGAGI. The CDR3 consists of 15 residues. CDR3 bases: TGTGCCAGCAGTTACTCGAGCACCAGGGGCACTGAAGCTTTCTTT. This codes for CASSYSSTRGTEAFF.

The chain employs TRBV5-1 and TRBJ2-5, with 7 bases lining up with TRBD1. Trimming took 3 bases from V and 5 from J; bases not matched to a gene: 7. CDR1 is SGHRS, CDR2 YFSETQ, per germline. The CDR3 is 14 residues long. The CDR3 protein is CASSSGQVRETQYF. Here the CDR3 DNA reads TGCGCCAGCAGCTCCGGACAGGTTCGGGAGACCCAGTACTTC.

This clone was found a few times. CDR3 sequence reads: CASSLGGTAGTVAYEQYF. In DNA form, the CDR3 reads TGCGCCAGCAGCTTGGGGGGGACTGCCGGGACGGTGGCCTACGAGCAGTACTTC. The rearrangement joins TRBV5-1 to TRBJ2-7; possible D gene TRBD2, 6 bases. The CDR3 loop spans 18 amino acids. Germline V lookup: CDR1 SGHRS, CDR2 YFSETQ. V was cut by 0 bases and J by 2 bases, with 21 bases left in between.

This clone has a handful of counts. V is TRBV5-1 and J is TRBJ2-2; 11 positions match TRBD1. The V gene end was trimmed by 5 bases and the J gene end by 5 bases; junction bases not matched to a gene: 8. Germline-derived CDR1 and CDR2 are SGHRS and YFSETQ. This CDR3 contains 16 residues. The CDR3 loop reads CASSTGTGGRTGELFF. The DNA of the CDR3 is TGCGCCAGCAGTACCGGGACAGGGGGGAGGACCGGGGAGCTGTTTTTT.

The chain joins TRBV29-1 to TRBJ1-2; 8 bases fit TRBD1. Germline-derived CDR1 and CDR2 are SQVTM and ANQGSEA. CDR3 size: 13 residues. The junction had 6 bases not matched to a gene; V was cut back by 6 bases and J by 3 bases. CDR3 coding DNA: TGCAGCGTAAGGACAGGGTTTGACTATGGCTACACCTTC. As protein: CSVRTGFDYGYTF.

CDR3 bases: TGTGCCAGCAGCTCCTCCGCGGGTCATAGCAATCAGCCCCAGCATTTT. It encodes CASSSSAGHSNQPQHF. The chain is built from TRBV7-9 and TRBJ1-5; D not resolved. The V and J ends lost 4 bases and 0 bases respectively, with 13 bases between them. This CDR3 is built from 16 residues. Germline V gene lookup returns CDR1 SEHNR and CDR2 FQNEAQ (reference sequence). The whole variable domain, remainder taken from reference TRBV7-9 and TRBJ1-5, is DTGVSQNPRHKITKRGQNVTFRCDPISEHNRLYWYRQTLGQGPEFLTYFQNEAQLEKSRLLSDRFSAERPKGSFSTLEIQRTEQGDSAMYLCASSSSAGHSNQPQHFGDGTRLSIL.

V gene TRBV6-1 combines with J gene TRBJ1-4, with D maybe TRBD1 (6 bases). There are 14 residues in the CDR3. V lost 5 bases and J lost 7, with 14 bases in between. The V gene's germline CDR1 is MNHNS and CDR2 SASEGT. CDR3 protein: CASSFDRRPEKLFF. CDR3 nucleotides: TGTGCCAGCAGTTTCGACAGGAGGCCTGAAAAACTGTTTTTT.

V gene TRBV4-1 combines with J gene TRBJ2-7; 9 bases agree with TRBD1. V lost 0 bases and J lost 3; bases outside the gene matches: 9. The CDR3 runs to 17 residues. The germline CDR1 and CDR2 sequences are MGHRA and YSYEKL. CDR3: CASSQERVRDRDYEQYF. Here the CDR3 DNA reads TGCGCCAGCAGCCAAGAAAGGGTCCGGGACAGGGACTACGAGCAGTACTTC.

The chain carries TRBV19 and TRBJ2-3; D is unclear. Germline CDR1 reads LNHDA; CDR2 reads SQIVND (reference sequence). CDR3 length equals 16 residues. V shed 4 bases and J shed 1 base, with 15 bases lying between them. CDR3 nucleotide sequence: TGTGCCAGTAGTACCGACCCCTTTGTCGGCACAGATACGCAGTATTTT. This gives the protein CASSTDPFVGTDTQYF.

In the case of this clone: This sample also contains other DNA sequences that code for the same CDR3. The V and J genes are TRBV11-3 and TRBJ2-3; 10 nucleotides line up with TRBD1. The ends lost 5 bases at V and 3 bases at J; junction bases unmatched: 5. The CDR3 contains 15 residues. The V gene's germline CDR1 is SGHNT and CDR2 YENEEA. CDR3 DNA sequence: TGTGCCAGCAGCCCACGACAGGGGGCAACAGATACGCAGTATTTT. Its protein is CASSPRQGATDTQYF.

As regards this clone: Other DNA sequences in this specimen translate into the identical CDR3. DNA of the CDR3: TGTGCCATCAGTGAGGGTGGGACAGGGGACGAGCAGTACTTC. Its translation: CAISEGGTGDEQYF. The V call is TRBV10-3, the J call TRBJ2-7, with 10 nucleotides matching TRBD1. V was clipped by 2 bases and J by 5 bases; unmatched bases: 3. Germline V gene lookup returns CDR1 ENHRY and CDR2 SYGVKD. The CDR3 totals 14 residues.

This clone was counted once. Likely a read error: the CDR3 ends without its conserved phenylalanine or tryptophan. Here the CDR3 reads CASRRGLEEGYTL. As DNA, the CDR3 is TGTGCCAGCAGGAGGGGCCTCGAGGAGGGCTACACCCTC. This chain connects TRBV5-4 to TRBJ1-2, with D possibly TRBD1 on 5 matching bases. This CDR3 is built from 13 residues. Trimming shortened V by 5 bases and J by 8 bases, and 16 bases separated the two germline ends. The germline V gene encodes CDR1 SGHNT and CDR2 YYREEE (reference sequence).

The chain carries TRBV15 and TRBJ1-4, with 9 positions matching TRBD1. CDR3 size: 15 residues. The V gene's germline CDR1 is LNHNV and CDR2 YYDKDF (reference sequence). V was clipped by 2 bases and J by 10 bases; unmatched bases: 8. The CDR3 region is CATSRRWDRERKLFF. CDR3 coding DNA: TGTGCCACCAGCAGAAGGTGGGACAGGGAACGAAAACTGTTTTTT.

This clone came up a few times. The CDR3: CASSFSGRVYEQYF. The CDR3 nucleotides read TGTGCCAGCAGCTTCAGCGGGAGGGTTTACGAGCAGTACTTC. The J gene is TRBJ2-7, the V gene TRBV7-2; 10 nucleotides align to TRBD2. V was clipped by 3 bases and J by 4 bases; unmatched bases: 3. This CDR3 has 14 residues. CDR1 SGHTA and CDR2 FQGNSA come from the germline V gene.

The chain employs TRBV11-2 and TRBJ2-2; no reliable D call. Trimming left V 2 bases short and J 4 bases short, with 11 bases between. This CDR3 has 15 residues. Germline V gene sequence: CDR1 SGHAT, CDR2 FQNNGV. CDR3 loop: CASSLPPTTTGELFF. Written as DNA, the CDR3 is TGTGCCAGCAGCTTACCTCCCACCACCACCGGGGAGCTGTTTTTT.

The count of this clone is one. This chain joins TRBV7-2 and TRBJ2-1; 7 positions agree with TRBD2. The J segment lost 1 base and the V segment lost 6 bases, leaving 9 bases of the junction unmatched. Germline V gene sequence: CDR1 SGHTA, CDR2 FQGNSA. The CDR3 consists of 16 residues. CDR3 residues: CASRERLAGSYNEQFF. CDR3 coding DNA: TGTGCCAGCAGGGAAAGACTAGCCGGATCCTACAATGAGCAGTTCTTC.

This clone was seen more than once but under ten times. The chain combines TRBV28 with TRBJ1-1; D unresolved. The germline V gene has CDR1 MDHEN and CDR2 SYDVKM. The V and J ends lost 6 bases and 2 bases respectively, with 13 bases between them. The CDR3 has 14 residues. CDR3 loop: CASSPTNSNTEAFF. The CDR3 DNA reads TGTGCCAGCAGCCCTACGAACTCAAACACTGAAGCTTTCTTT.

V is TRBV25-1 and J is TRBJ2-1; 7 bases fit TRBD2. CDR1 and CDR2 from the germline V gene are MGHDK and SYGVNS. The J segment lost 5 bases and the V segment lost 2 bases, leaving 3 bases of the junction unmatched. This CDR3 comprises 14 residues. CDR3 sequence reads: CASSEAGANNEQFF. CDR3 DNA sequence: TGTGCCAGCAGTGAAGCGGGAGCAAACAATGAGCAGTTCTTC.